Given below is one TCR beta chain in context. Its target is unknown. V lost 4 bases and J 8 bases, leaving 10 bases between the germline ends. CDR3 length: 12 residues. Germline CDR1 reads SGHRS; CDR2 reads YFSETQ. This record comes from a study of T-cell reconstitution after alpha-beta-depleted transplantation in children. Study-wide points: By one year post-transplant, T-cell counts and diversity largely arose from T cells that were newly produced.

Preparing the TCRbeta library involved the use of unique molecular identifiers. TCRdb re-analysed the PCR reads in MiXCR, keeping a single row per CDR3 protein. The data hold approximately 980,000 distinct CDR3 sequences, with under 30% observed a single time. The source of this sequence is a boy less than two years old who had a stem cell transplant for SCID, so the T cells may come from the graft donor. The sequenced sample was PBMCs, mostly from graft donor cells, obtained 360 days after TCRalphabeta/CD19-depleted stem cell transplant. The chain has TRBV5-1 and TRBJ2-1; D is unresolved. Written as DNA, the CDR3 is TGCGCCAGCAGCGCCTACACGGATGAGCAGTTCTTC. Residues: CASSAYTDEQFF.